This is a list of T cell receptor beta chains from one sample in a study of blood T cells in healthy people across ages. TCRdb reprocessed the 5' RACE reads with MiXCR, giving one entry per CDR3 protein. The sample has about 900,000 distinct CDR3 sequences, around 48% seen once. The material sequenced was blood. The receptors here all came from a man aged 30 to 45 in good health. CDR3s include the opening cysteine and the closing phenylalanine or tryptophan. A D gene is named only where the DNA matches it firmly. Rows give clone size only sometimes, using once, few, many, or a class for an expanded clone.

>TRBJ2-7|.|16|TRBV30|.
TGTGCCTGGAGTGTACTCTTGGGGGGACAGACCTACGAGCAGTACTTC
CAWSVLLGGQTYEQYF
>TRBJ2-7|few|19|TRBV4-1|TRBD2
TGCGCCAGCAGCCAAGGGGCGGGGGGCGCCGAATTATCGTCCTACGAGCAGTACTTC
CASSQGAGGAELSSYEQYF
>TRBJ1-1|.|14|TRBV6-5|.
TGTGCCAGCAGTTACGAGGGACATAACACTGAAGCTTTCTTT
CASSYEGHNTEAFF
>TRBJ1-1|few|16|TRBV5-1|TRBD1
TGCGCCAGCAGCGCCGGGTTACGCAGGGGGGGAACTGAAGCTTTCTTT
CASSAGLRRGGTEAFF
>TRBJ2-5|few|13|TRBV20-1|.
TGCAGTGCTAGAGATCACAGGTCAGAGACCCAGTACTTC
CSARDHRSETQYF
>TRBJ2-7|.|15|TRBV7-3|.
TGTGCCAGCAGCTCAATGGGGGGATCCTACAATGAGCAGTACTTC
CASSSMGGSYNEQYF
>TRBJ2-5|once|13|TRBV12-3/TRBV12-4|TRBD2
TGTGCCGCAGCGAGCGGGGGATGGTATGAGCAGTACTTC
CAAASGGWYEQYF
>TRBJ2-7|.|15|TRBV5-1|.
TGCGCCAGCAGCTTAGGGGGAACGCAAGTTAGCGAGCAGTACTTC
CASSLGGTQVSEQYF
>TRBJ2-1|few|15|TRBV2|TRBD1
TGTGCCAGCAGTGTCGGACAGGGATGGGTCAATGAGCAGTTCTTC
CASSVGQGWVNEQFF
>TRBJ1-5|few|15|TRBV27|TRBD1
TGTGCCAGCTCCTTGAGGGCAGGGGGCTTTCAGCCCCAGCATTTT
CASSLRAGGFQPQHF